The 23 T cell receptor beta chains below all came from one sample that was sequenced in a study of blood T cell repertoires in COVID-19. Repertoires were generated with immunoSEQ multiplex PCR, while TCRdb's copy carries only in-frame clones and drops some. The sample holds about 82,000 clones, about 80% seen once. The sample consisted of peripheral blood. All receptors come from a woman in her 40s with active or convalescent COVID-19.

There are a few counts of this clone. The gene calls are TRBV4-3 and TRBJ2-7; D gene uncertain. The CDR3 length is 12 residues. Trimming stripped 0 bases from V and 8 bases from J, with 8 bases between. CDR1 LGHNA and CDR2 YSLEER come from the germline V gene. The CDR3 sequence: CASSQDLIQQYF. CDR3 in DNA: TGCGCCAGCAGCCAAGATCTTATCCAGCAGTACTTC.

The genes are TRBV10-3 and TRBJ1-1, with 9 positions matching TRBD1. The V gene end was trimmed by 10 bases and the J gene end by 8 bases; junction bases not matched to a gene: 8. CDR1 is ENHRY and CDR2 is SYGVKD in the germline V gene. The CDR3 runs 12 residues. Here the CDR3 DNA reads TGTGCCACCCGGGACAGGGCTTCCGAAGCTTTCTTT. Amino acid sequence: CATRDRASEAFF.

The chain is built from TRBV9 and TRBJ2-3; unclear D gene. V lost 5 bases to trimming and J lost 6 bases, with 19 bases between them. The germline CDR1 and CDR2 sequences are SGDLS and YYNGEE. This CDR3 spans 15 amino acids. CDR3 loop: CASSSSWAPEDTQYF. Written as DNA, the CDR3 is TGTGCCAGCAGTTCATCCTGGGCCCCCGAGGATACGCAGTATTTT.

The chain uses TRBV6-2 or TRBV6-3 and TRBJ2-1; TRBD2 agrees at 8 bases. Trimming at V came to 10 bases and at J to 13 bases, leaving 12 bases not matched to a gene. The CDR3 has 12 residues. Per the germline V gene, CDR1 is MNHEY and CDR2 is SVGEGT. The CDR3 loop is CAISGSRWSQFF. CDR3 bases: TGTGCCATCAGCGGGAGCCGATGGTCCCAGTTCTTC.

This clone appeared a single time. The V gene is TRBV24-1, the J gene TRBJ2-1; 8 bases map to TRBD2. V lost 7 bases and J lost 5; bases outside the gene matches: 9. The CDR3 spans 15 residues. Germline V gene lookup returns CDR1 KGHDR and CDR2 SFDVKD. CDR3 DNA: TGTGCCACCAGCCCTAGCGGGTCAGGACACAATGAGCAGTTCTTC. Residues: CATSPSGSGHNEQFF.

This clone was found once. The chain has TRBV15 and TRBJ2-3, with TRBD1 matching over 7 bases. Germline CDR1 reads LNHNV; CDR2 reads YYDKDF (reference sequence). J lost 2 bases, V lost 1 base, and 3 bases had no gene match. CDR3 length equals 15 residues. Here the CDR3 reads CATSRGQGITDTQYF. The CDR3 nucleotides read TGTGCCACCAGCAGAGGACAGGGAATCACAGATACGCAGTATTTT.

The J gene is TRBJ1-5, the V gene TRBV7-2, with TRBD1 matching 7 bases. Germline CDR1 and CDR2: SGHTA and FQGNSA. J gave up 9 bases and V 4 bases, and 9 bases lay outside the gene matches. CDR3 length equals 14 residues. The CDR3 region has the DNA TGTGCCAGCAGCTCCACAGGGGCAACGTGGCCCCAGCATTTT. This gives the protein CASSSTGATWPQHF.

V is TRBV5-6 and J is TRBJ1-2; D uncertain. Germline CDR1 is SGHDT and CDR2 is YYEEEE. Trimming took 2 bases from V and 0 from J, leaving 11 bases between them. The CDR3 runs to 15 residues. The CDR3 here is CASSLRYRANYGYTF. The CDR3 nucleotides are TGTGCCAGCAGCTTACGGTATAGAGCTAACTATGGCTACACCTTC.

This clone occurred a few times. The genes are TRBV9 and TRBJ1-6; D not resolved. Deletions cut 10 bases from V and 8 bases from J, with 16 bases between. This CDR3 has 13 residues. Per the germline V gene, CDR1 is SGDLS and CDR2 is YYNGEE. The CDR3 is CASNTVSDSPLHF. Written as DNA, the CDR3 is TGTGCCTCCAATACTGTCAGCGATTCACCCCTCCACTTT.

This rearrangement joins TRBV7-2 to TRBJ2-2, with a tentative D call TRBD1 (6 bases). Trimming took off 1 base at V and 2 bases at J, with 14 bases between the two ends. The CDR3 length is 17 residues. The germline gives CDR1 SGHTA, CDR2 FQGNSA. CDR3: CASSLVGGPSNTGELFF. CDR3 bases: TGTGCCAGCAGCTTAGTAGGGGGACCCAGCAACACCGGGGAGCTGTTTTTT.

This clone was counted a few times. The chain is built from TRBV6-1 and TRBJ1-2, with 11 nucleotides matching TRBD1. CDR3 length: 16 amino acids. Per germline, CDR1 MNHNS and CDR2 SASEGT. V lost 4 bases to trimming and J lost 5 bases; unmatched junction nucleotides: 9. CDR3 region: CASSALDRGLRYGYTF. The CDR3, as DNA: TGTGCCAGCAGTGCTCTGGACAGGGGGCTACGGTATGGCTACACCTTC.

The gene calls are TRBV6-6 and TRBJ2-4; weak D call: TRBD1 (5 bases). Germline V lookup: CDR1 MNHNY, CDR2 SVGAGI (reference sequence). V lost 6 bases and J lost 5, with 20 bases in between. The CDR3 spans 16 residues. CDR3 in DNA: TGTGCCAGCAGCCGAATTTCCGACAGTTTCCAAAACATTCAGTACTTC. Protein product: CASSRISDSFQNIQYF.

The CDR3 here is CAIRAGLAGNEQFF. DNA of the CDR3: TGTGCCATCAGAGCTGGACTAGCGGGCAATGAGCAGTTCTTC. The chain carries TRBV10-3 and TRBJ2-1; 11 bases match TRBD2. This CDR3 spans 14 amino acids. Germline V gene lookup returns CDR1 ENHRY and CDR2 SYGVKD. With 6 bases clipped from V and 6 bases from J, the junction kept 4 bases outside the gene matches.

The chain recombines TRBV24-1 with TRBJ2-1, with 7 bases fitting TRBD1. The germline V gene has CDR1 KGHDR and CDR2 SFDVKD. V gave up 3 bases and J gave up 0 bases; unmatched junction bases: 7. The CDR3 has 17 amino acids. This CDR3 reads CATSDPTGDSSYNEQFF. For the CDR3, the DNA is TGTGCCACCAGTGATCCTACAGGGGATAGCTCCTACAATGAGCAGTTCTTC.

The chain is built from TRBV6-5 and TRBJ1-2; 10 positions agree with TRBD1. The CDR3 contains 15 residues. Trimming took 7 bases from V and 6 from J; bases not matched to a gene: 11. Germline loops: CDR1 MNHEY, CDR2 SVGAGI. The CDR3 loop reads CASTATGTGVDGYTF. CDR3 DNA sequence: TGTGCCAGCACAGCTACCGGGACAGGGGTGGATGGCTACACCTTC.

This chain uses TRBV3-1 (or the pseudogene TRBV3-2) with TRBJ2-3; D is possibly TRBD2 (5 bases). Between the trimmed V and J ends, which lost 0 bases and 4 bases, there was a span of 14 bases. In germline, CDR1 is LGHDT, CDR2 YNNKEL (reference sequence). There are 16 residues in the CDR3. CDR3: CASSQEEYGLSDTQYF. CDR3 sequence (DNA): TGTGCCAGCAGCCAAGAGGAGTACGGACTCTCAGATACGCAGTATTTT.

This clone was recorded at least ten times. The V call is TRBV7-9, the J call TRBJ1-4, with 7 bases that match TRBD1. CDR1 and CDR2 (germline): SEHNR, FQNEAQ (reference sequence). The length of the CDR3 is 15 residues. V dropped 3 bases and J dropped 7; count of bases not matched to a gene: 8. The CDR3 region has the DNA TGTGCCAGCAGCTTTCAGACAGGGTTGATTGAAAAACTGTTTTTT. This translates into CASSFQTGLIEKLFF.

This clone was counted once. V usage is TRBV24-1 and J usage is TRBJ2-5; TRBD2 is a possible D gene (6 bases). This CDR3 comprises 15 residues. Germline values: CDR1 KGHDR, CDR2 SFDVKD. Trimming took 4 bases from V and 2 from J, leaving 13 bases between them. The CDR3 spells CATSETTGLQETQYF. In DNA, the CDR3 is TGTGCCACCAGTGAAACAACGGGACTGCAAGAGACCCAGTACTTC.

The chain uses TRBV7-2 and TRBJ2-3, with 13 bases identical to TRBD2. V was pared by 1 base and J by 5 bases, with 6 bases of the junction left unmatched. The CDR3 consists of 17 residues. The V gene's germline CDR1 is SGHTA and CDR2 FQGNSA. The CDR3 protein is CASSLGILAGGLDTQYF. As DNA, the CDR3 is TGTGCCAGCAGCTTAGGGATACTAGCGGGGGGGCTAGATACGCAGTATTTT.

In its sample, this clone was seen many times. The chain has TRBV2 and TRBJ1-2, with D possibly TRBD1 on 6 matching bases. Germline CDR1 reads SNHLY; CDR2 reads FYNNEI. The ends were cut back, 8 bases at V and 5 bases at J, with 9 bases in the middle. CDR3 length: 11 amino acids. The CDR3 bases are TGTGCCAGCGAGGGGGTATATGGCTACACCTTC. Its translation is CASEGVYGYTF.

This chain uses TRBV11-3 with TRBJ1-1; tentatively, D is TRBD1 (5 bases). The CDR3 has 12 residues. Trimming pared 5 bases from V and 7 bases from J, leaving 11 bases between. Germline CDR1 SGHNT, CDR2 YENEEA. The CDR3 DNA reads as TGTGCCAGCAGCCGCCGACAGAGTGAAGCTTTCTTT. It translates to CASSRRQSEAFF.

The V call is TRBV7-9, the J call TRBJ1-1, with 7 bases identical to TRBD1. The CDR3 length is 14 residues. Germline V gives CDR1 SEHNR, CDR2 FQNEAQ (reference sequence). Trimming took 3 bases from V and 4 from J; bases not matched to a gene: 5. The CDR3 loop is CASSFSQGGTEAFF. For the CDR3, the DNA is TGTGCCAGCAGCTTCAGTCAGGGGGGCACTGAAGCTTTCTTT.

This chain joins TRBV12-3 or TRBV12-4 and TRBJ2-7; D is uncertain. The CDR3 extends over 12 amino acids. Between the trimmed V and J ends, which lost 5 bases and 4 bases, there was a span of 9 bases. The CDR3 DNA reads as TGTGCCAGCAGTATAGGTCCGTACGAGCAGTACTTC. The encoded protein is CASSIGPYEQYF.